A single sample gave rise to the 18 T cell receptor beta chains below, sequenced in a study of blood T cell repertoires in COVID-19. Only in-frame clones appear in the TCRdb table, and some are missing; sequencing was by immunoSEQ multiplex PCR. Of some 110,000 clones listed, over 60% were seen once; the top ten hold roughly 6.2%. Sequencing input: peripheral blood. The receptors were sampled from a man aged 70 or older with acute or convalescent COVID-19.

CDR3 DNA sequence: TGTGCCAGCAGCCCGGGACAGGGGGCCTATCAGCCCCAGCATTTT. Protein: CASSPGQGAYQPQHF. This rearrangement joins TRBV7-2 to TRBJ1-5; 12 bases align to TRBD1. CDR1 and CDR2 (germline): SGHTA, FQGNSA. This CDR3 comprises 15 residues. J was trimmed by 5 bases and V by 5 bases; bases with no gene match: 4.

This chain's CDR3 is CASTRTESNTGELFF. CDR3 bases: TGTGCCAGCACCCGGACAGAAAGTAACACCGGGGAGCTGTTTTTT. The V call is TRBV3-1 (or the pseudogene TRBV3-2), the J call TRBJ2-2, with D perhaps TRBD1 (6 bases). The CDR3 has 15 amino acids. V shed 7 bases and J shed 2 bases, with 14 bases lying between them. Per the germline V gene, CDR1 is LGHDT and CDR2 is YNNKEL (reference sequence).

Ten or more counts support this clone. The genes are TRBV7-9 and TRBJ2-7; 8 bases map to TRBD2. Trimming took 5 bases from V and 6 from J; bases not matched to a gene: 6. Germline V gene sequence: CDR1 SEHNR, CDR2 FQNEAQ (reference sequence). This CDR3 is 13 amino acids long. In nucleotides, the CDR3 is TGTGCCAGCAGCCCGGGACTAGGAGCCGAGCAGTACTTC. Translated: CASSPGLGAEQYF.

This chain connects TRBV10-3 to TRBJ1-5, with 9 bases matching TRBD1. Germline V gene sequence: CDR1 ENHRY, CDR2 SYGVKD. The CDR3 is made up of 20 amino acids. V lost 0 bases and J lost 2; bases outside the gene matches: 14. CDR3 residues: CAISESNTGGGFSGNQPQHF. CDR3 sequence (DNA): TGTGCCATCAGTGAGTCAAATACAGGGGGCGGTTTTAGCGGCAATCAGCCCCAGCATTTT.

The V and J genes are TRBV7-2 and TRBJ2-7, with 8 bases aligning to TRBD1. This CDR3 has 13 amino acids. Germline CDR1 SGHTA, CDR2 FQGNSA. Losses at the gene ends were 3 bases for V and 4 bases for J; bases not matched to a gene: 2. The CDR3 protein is CASSFRGQYEQYF. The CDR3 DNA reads TGTGCCAGCAGCTTCAGGGGGCAGTACGAGCAGTACTTC.

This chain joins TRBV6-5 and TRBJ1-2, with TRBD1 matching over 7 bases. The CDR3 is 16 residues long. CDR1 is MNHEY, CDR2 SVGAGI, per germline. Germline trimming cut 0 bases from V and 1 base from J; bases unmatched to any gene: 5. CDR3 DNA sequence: TGTGCCAGCAGTTACTCGAAATCAGGGGGTAACTATGGCTACACCTTC. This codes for CASSYSKSGGNYGYTF.

CDR3 sequence (DNA): TGTGCCAGCAGGGACCGGGACAGGACTACCTTAGCCCTCCACTTT. Its protein is CASRDRDRTTLALHF. The J gene is TRBJ1-6, the V gene TRBV6-4; 8 bases fit TRBD1. Trimming took 6 bases from V and 14 from J; bases not matched to a gene: 15. Germline V lookup: CDR1 MRHNA, CDR2 SNTAGT. The length of the CDR3 is 15 residues.

In nucleotides, the CDR3 is TGTGCCAGCAGCTTAGACAGGGGGCAAATGAACACTGAAGCTTTCTTT. Its protein is CASSLDRGQMNTEAFF. The chain couples TRBV5-6 to TRBJ1-1; 10 bases map to TRBD1. This CDR3 is built from 16 residues. Germline CDR1 reads SGHDT; CDR2 reads YYEEEE. The trim removed 2 bases at V and 0 bases at J, leaving 4 bases unmatched.

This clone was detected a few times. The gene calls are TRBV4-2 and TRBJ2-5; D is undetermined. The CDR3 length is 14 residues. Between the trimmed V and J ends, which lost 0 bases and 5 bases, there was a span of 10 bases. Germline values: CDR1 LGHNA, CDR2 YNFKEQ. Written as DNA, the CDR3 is TGTGCCAGCAGCCAAGAAGTGGCGGATGAGACCCAGTACTTC. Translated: CASSQEVADETQYF.

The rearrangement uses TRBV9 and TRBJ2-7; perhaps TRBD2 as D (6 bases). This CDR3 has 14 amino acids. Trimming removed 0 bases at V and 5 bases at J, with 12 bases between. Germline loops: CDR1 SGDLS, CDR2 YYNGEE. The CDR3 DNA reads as TGTGCCAGCAGCGTAGTCGGGGGATCGAACGAGCAGTACTTC. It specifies CASSVVGGSNEQYF.

CDR3 sequence reads: CASSPDNSYEQYF. The CDR3 region has the DNA TGTGCCAGCAGCCCGGACAACTCCTACGAGCAGTACTTC. The V call is TRBV7-2, the J call TRBJ2-7; maybe TRBD1 (5 bases). Germline lookup yields CDR1 SGHTA and CDR2 FQGNSA. The CDR3 extends over 13 amino acids. The V end was cut by 5 bases, the J end by 0 bases, with 8 bases between.

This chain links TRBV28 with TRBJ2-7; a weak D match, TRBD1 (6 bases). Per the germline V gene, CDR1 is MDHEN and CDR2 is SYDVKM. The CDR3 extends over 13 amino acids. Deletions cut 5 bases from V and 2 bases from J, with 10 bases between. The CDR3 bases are TGTGCCAGCAGTGCCGGGACACCCTACGAGCAGTACTTC. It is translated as CASSAGTPYEQYF.

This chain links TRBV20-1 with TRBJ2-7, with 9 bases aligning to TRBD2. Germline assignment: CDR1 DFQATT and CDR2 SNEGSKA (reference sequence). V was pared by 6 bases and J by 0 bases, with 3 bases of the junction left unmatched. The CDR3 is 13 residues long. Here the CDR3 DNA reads TGCAGTGCGAGTAGCGGGGGCTCCTACGAGCAGTACTTC. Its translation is CSASSGGSYEQYF.

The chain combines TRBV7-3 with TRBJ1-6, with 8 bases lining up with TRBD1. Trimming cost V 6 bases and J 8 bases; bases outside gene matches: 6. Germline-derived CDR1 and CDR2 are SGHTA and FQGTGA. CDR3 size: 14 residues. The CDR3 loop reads CASSWTGQDSPLHF. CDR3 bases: TGTGCCAGCAGTTGGACAGGGCAGGATTCACCCCTCCACTTT.

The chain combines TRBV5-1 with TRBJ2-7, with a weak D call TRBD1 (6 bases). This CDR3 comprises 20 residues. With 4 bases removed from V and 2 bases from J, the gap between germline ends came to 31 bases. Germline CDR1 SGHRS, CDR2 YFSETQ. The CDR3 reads CASSQKVGKGAGEPPYEQYF. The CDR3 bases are TGCGCCAGCAGCCAAAAGGTGGGGAAAGGGGCAGGGGAGCCCCCCTACGAGCAGTACTTC.

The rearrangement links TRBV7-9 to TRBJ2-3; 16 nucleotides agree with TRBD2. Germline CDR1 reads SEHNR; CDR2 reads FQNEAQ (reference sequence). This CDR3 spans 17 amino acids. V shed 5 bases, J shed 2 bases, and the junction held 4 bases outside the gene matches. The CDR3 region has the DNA TGTGCCAGCAGCCCGGGACTAGCGGGGGGGACCACAGATACGCAGTATTTT. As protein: CASSPGLAGGTTDTQYF. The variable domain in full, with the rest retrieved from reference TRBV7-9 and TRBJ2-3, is DTGVSQNPRHKITKRGQNVTFRCDPISEHNRLYWYRQTLGQGPEFLTYFQNEAQLEKSRLLSDRFSAERPKGSFSTLEIQRTEQGDSAMYLCASSPGLAGGTTDTQYFGPGTRLTVL.

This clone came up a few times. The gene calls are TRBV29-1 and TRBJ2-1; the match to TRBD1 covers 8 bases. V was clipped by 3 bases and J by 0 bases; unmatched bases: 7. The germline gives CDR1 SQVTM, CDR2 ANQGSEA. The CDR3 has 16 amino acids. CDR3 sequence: CSVEWTGKGSYNEQFF. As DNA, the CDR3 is TGCAGCGTTGAGTGGACAGGGAAAGGCTCCTACAATGAGCAGTTCTTC.

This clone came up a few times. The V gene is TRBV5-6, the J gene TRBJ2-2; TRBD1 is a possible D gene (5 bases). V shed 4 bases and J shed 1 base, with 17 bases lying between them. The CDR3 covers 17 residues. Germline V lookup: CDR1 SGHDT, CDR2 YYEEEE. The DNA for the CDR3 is TGTGCCAGCAGCCTCATGGGGCTCGTATTGAACACCGGGGAGCTGTTTTTT. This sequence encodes CASSLMGLVLNTGELFF.